This T cell receptor (beta chain) was found in a study of blood T cell repertoires in COVID-19. Study overall: There were acute and convalescent COVID-19 samples, and they came from the United States, Italy and Spain. The analysed material was cDNA or gDNA that came from T cells, B-cell-depleted T cells, or PBMCs.

TCRdb's copy holds only in-frame clones and misses some; the assay was immunoSEQ multiplex PCR. The sample consists of 150,000 or so clones, 82% of them appearing once. V was shortened by 5 bases and J by 3 bases, with 14 bases between the two germline ends. The CDR3 sequence is 14 residues long. CDR1 and CDR2 (germline): LNHNV, YYDKDF (reference sequence). Sequenced: peripheral blood. The sequence was collected from a human donor with acute or convalescent COVID-19. The donor label of this sample is uncertain. The rearrangement uses TRBV15 and TRBJ2-7; perhaps TRBD2 as D (7 bases). DNA for the CDR3: TGTGCCACCAGCCCCCGGGGAGGGGGCTACGAGCAGTACTTC. Translation: CATSPRGGGYEQYF.